Detailed here is one TCR beta chain. The CDR3 extends over 14 amino acids. V was pared by 6 bases and J by 3 bases, with 7 bases of the junction left unmatched. The V gene's germline CDR1 is SGDLS and CDR2 YYNGEE. The data belong to a study of blood T cell repertoires in COVID-19. As for the study in general: There were acute and convalescent COVID-19 samples, and they came from the United States, Italy and Spain. Sample material is recorded as cDNA or gDNA derived from T cells, B-cell-depleted T cells, or PBMCs.

In the study's own analysis: Using reference gene primer amplification, nucleated cell counts were estimated. Measured with immunoSEQ multiplex PCR; TCRdb has only the in-frame clones, and not every one. V and J calls and clone size are copied from that table; D and trimming were computed from the DNA. The sample has about 190,000 clones; more than 80% are singletons. This TCR was sampled from a man aged 45-65 years with acute or convalescent COVID-19. The sequenced sample was peripheral blood. The chain links TRBV9 to TRBJ2-3; 7 bases fit TRBD2. CDR3 in amino acids: CASTKGLGTDTQYF. The DNA of the CDR3 is TGTGCCAGCACCAAAGGACTAGGGACAGATACGCAGTATTTT.